These T cell receptor beta chains were read from a single sample in a study of early T cells in non-severe SARS-CoV-2 infection. One entry per CDR3 protein, called by TCRdb with MiXCR from the 5' RACE reads. Among around 30,000 distinct CDR3 sequences listed, about 8.6% were seen once. What was sequenced was whole blood. The receptors were gathered from an adult who was a healthcare worker with PCR-confirmed SARS-CoV-2 infection or an uninfected control (not recorded which). CDR3s include the opening cysteine and the closing phenylalanine or tryptophan. D genes are given only for firm matches. Clone size is stated in some rows and not others, as once, few, many or a class when expanded.

cdr3_length: 13; d_call: NA; clone_size: NA; v_call: TRBV7-3; j_call: TRBJ2-5; cdr3_nt: TGTGCCAGCAGCTTATGGACAGAAGAGACCCAGTACTTC; cdr3_aa: CASSLWTEETQYF
cdr3_length: 11; d_call: NA; clone_size: NA; v_call: TRBV12-3/TRBV12-4; j_call: TRBJ1-1; cdr3_nt: TGTGCCAGCAGCCGGCAGGCTGAAGCTTTCTTT; cdr3_aa: CASSRQAEAFF
cdr3_length: 11; d_call: NA; clone_size: NA; v_call: TRBV7-9; j_call: TRBJ1-1; cdr3_nt: TGTGCCAGCAGCCCAGACACTGAAGCTTTCTTT; cdr3_aa: CASSPDTEAFF
cdr3_length: 17; d_call: TRBD1; clone_size: many; v_call: TRBV12-3/TRBV12-4; j_call: TRBJ1-1; cdr3_nt: TGTGCCAGCAGTTTTCCCAAGACAGGGGAGGAGGACACTGAAGCTTTCTTT; cdr3_aa: CASSFPKTGEEDTEAFF
cdr3_length: 12; d_call: NA; clone_size: NA; v_call: TRBV10-3; j_call: TRBJ1-5; cdr3_nt: TGTGCCATCAGTGGCCCTAATCAGCCCCAGCATTTT; cdr3_aa: CAISGPNQPQHF
cdr3_length: 14; d_call: NA; clone_size: few; v_call: TRBV3-1; j_call: TRBJ2-3; cdr3_nt: TGTGCCAGCAATTCCCGGGACCGGAGCGATACGCAGTATTTT; cdr3_aa: CASNSRDRSDTQYF
cdr3_length: 14; d_call: NA; clone_size: many; v_call: TRBV5-1; j_call: TRBJ1-2; cdr3_nt: TGCGGCAGCCGATTCCAGACAGCTAACTATGGCTACACCTTC; cdr3_aa: CGSRFQTANYGYTF
cdr3_length: 14; d_call: TRBD2; clone_size: many; v_call: TRBV2; j_call: TRBJ2-3; cdr3_nt: TGTGCCAGCGCGCGGGCTAGCGGGGCAGATACGCAGTATTTT; cdr3_aa: CASARASGADTQYF
cdr3_length: 14; d_call: NA; clone_size: many; v_call: TRBV18; j_call: TRBJ1-1; cdr3_nt: TGTGCCAGCTCACCAGACAGAGGGTACACTGAAGCTTTCTTT; cdr3_aa: CASSPDRGYTEAFF
cdr3_length: 16; d_call: NA; clone_size: many; v_call: TRBV12-3/TRBV12-4; j_call: TRBJ1-5; cdr3_nt: TGTGCCAGCAGTTTGGGGGGGCCCCGAAGCCATCAGCCCCAGCATTTT; cdr3_aa: CASSLGGPRSHQPQHF
cdr3_length: 16; d_call: NA; clone_size: few; v_call: TRBV7-6; j_call: TRBJ1-1; cdr3_nt: TGTGCCAGCAGCTTAGCGGCAGGGGCTCTCGGCACTGAAGCTTTCTTT; cdr3_aa: CASSLAAGALGTEAFF
cdr3_length: 12; d_call: NA; clone_size: NA; v_call: TRBV12-5; j_call: TRBJ2-3; cdr3_nt: TGTGCTAGTGGTTTCTCCCCCGATACGCAGTATTTT; cdr3_aa: CASGFSPDTQYF
cdr3_length: 17; d_call: NA; clone_size: many; v_call: TRBV7-3; j_call: TRBJ2-1; cdr3_nt: TGTGCCAGCAGCTTAATGGGGGAGGTGGAATCCTACAATGAGCAGTTCTTC; cdr3_aa: CASSLMGEVESYNEQFF
cdr3_length: 16; d_call: NA; clone_size: NA; v_call: TRBV7-2; j_call: TRBJ1-3; cdr3_nt: TGTGCCAGCAGCCTCTTCTTGGCAGGGGCTGGAAACACCATATATTTT; cdr3_aa: CASSLFLAGAGNTIYF
cdr3_length: 16; d_call: NA; clone_size: many; v_call: TRBV7-2; j_call: TRBJ1-2; cdr3_nt: TGTGCCAGCAGCTTAGGCACGTGGGACGGAAGCTATGGCTACACCTTC; cdr3_aa: CASSLGTWDGSYGYTF
cdr3_length: 17; d_call: TRBD1; clone_size: once; v_call: TRBV9; j_call: TRBJ2-7; cdr3_nt: TGTGCCAGCAGCGCCGGACAGGGAGCGTCAGCGGGCTACGAGCAGTACTTC; cdr3_aa: CASSAGQGASAGYEQYF